These 31 T cell receptor beta chains were all obtained from the same sample, sequenced in a study of T cells in Graves' hyperthyroidism and ophthalmopathy. Amplification targeted TCR beta CDR3 regions from RNA transcripts. Carried out on the TCR CDR3, a first-round RT-PCR used the HTBI primer set. MiXCR, run by TCRdb on the multiplex PCR reads, gives a single entry per CDR3 protein. Counted here are approximately 520,000 distinct CDR3 sequences, about 24% occurring once; the ten biggest clones make up roughly 10%. The sample taken for sequencing was blood. The receptors derive from a woman aged 25 to 39 with Graves' ophthalmopathy.

This clonotype was observed at least ten times. The chain has TRBV29-1 and TRBJ1-5, with 12 nucleotides matching TRBD1. In germline, CDR1 is SQVTM, CDR2 ANQGSEA. V was clipped by 1 base and J by 5 bases; unmatched bases: 9. CDR3 length: 17 residues. CDR3 sequence: CSVEGDRGPNGYQPQHF. In nucleotides, the CDR3 is TGCAGCGTTGAAGGGGACAGGGGGCCGAACGGTTATCAGCCCCAGCATTTT.

This clonotype was detected many times. The chain joins TRBV6-2 or TRBV6-3 to TRBJ2-7; 7 bases align to TRBD2. CDR3 length equals 15 residues. Germline-derived CDR1 and CDR2 are MNHEY and SVGEGT. The trim removed 6 bases at V and 0 bases at J, leaving 8 bases unmatched. The CDR3 DNA reads as TGTGCCAGCAGCGCACTAGCGATGAGCTCCTACGAGCAGTACTTC. Translated: CASSALAMSSYEQYF.

Many counts were recorded for this clonotype. The V and J genes are TRBV19 and TRBJ1-2, with D maybe TRBD1 (5 bases). V was trimmed by 5 bases and J by 2 bases, leaving 15 bases between them. Germline loops: CDR1 LNHDA, CDR2 SQIVND (reference sequence). CDR3 size: 15 residues. CDR3 in DNA: TGTGCCAGTAGTCCTAGTCCGGGACGGAACTATGGCTACACCTTC. Its translation is CASSPSPGRNYGYTF.

This clonotype was found many times. A single base separates this from a much larger clone, so it may be a read error. The chain recombines TRBV12-3 or TRBV12-4 with TRBJ2-6; the D is unclear. This CDR3 region has 15 residues. V dropped 2 bases and J dropped 0 bases, with 5 bases sitting between them. The CDR3 bases are TGTGCCAGCAGTTTACCGGGCTCTGGGGCCAACGTCCTGACTTTC. Translating gives CASSLPGSGANVLTF.

This clonotype was detected a few times. One end of the junction is discordant with germline, which a read error may explain. The J gene is TRBJ1-1, the V gene TRBV27; D is perhaps TRBD1 (6 bases). Germline V gene lookup returns CDR1 MNHEY and CDR2 SMNVEV (reference sequence). The CDR3 is 13 residues long. DNA for the CDR3: TGTGCCAGCATCCAAAATGACAGGTCTGAGGCTTTCTTT. It encodes CASIQNDRSEAFF.

This clonotype was recorded at least ten times. The chain combines TRBV13 with TRBJ1-2, with 7 bases aligning to TRBD1. CDR3 size: 16 residues. Trimming at V came to 5 bases and at J to 0 bases, leaving 9 bases not matched to a gene. CDR1 and CDR2 (germline): PRHDT, FYEKMQ (reference sequence). Written as DNA, the CDR3 is TGTGCCAGCAGCCCCGGTTGGGGACAGCCTAACTATGGCTACACCTTC. Protein: CASSPGWGQPNYGYTF.

This clonotype came up many times. This chain uses TRBV5-5 with TRBJ1-1; 8 bases map to TRBD1. V gave up 3 bases and J gave up 6 bases; unmatched junction bases: 4. Per germline, CDR1 SGHKS and CDR2 YYEKEE (reference sequence). The CDR3 is 13 residues long. The CDR3: CASSSLQGAEAFF. The DNA for the CDR3 is TGTGCCAGCAGCTCGTTACAGGGGGCTGAAGCTTTCTTT.

This clonotype was detected ten times or more. This chain joins TRBV6-5 and TRBJ2-7; D remains ambiguous. The CDR3 loop spans 14 amino acids. V shed 3 bases and J shed 0 bases, with 9 bases lying between them. Germline assignment: CDR1 MNHEY and CDR2 SVGAGI. CDR3 in DNA: TGTGCCAGCAGTTATAAGGATAGCTCCTACGAGCAGTACTTC. It is translated as CASSYKDSSYEQYF.

This clonotype appeared a few times. The chain links TRBV4-1 to TRBJ1-1, with 8 bases fitting TRBD1. V was clipped by 0 bases and J by 5 bases; unmatched bases: 11. The length of the CDR3 is 17 residues. CDR1 is MGHRA and CDR2 is YSYEKL in the germline V gene. The CDR3 nucleotides read TGCGCCAGCAGCCAAGATTTAACAGGGGGTATGGGGACTGAAGCTTTCTTT. Encoded protein: CASSQDLTGGMGTEAFF.

This clonotype was seen repeatedly, ten times or more. The chain recombines TRBV7-9 with TRBJ1-2, with a tentative D call TRBD1 (6 bases). V gave up 3 bases and J gave up 2 bases, with 7 bases separating them. The germline CDR1 and CDR2 sequences are SEHNR and FQNEAQ (reference sequence). The CDR3 has 13 amino acids. CDR3: CASSFDRNYGYTF. DNA of the CDR3: TGTGCCAGCAGCTTTGACAGGAACTATGGCTACACCTTC.

This clonotype was seen many times. The rearrangement links TRBV10-3 to TRBJ2-7, with TRBD1 identical over 10 bases. The CDR3 consists of 13 residues. The trim removed 11 bases at V and 3 bases at J, leaving 7 bases unmatched. Germline-derived CDR1 and CDR2 are ENHRY and SYGVKD. CDR3 nucleotide sequence: TGTGCCGTACACGGGACAGGGGACTACGAGCAGTACTTC. It is translated as CAVHGTGDYEQYF.

This clonotype was counted at least ten times. V gene TRBV20-1 combines with J gene TRBJ2-4, with a weak D call TRBD2 (5 bases). Germline-derived CDR1 and CDR2 are DFQATT and SNEGSKA (reference sequence). The CDR3 covers 13 residues. Trimming took 3 bases from V and 5 from J, leaving 11 bases between them. The CDR3 protein is CSARGVAQNIQYF. The CDR3 nucleotides are TGCAGTGCTAGGGGCGTAGCGCAAAACATTCAGTACTTC.

This clonotype came up many times. The chain is built from TRBV7-2 and TRBJ1-3, with 9 bases identical to TRBD1. Germline trimming cut 7 bases from V and 7 bases from J; bases unmatched to any gene: 11. The CDR3 consists of 15 residues. Germline loops: CDR1 SGHTA, CDR2 FQGNSA. The CDR3 coding sequence is TGTGCCAGCAAGGCCAATAGCGGGACAGGGAACACCATATATTTT. Its protein is CASKANSGTGNTIYF.

This clonotype was recorded many times. The V call is TRBV6-1, the J call TRBJ1-3; D ambiguous. Trimming removed 7 bases at V and 3 bases at J, with 16 bases between. The CDR3 loop spans 15 amino acids. Germline lookup yields CDR1 MNHNS and CDR2 SASEGT. CDR3 sequence reads: CASTQGPAGGNTIYF. CDR3 coding DNA: TGTGCCAGCACACAAGGGCCGGCCGGTGGAAACACCATATATTTT.

Only a few counts were recorded for this clonotype. The rearrangement uses TRBV20-1 and TRBJ2-2, with 8 bases matching TRBD2. The CDR3 has 14 residues. The V gene's germline CDR1 is DFQATT and CDR2 SNEGSKA (reference sequence). J gave up 4 bases and V 2 bases, and 3 bases lay outside the gene matches. CDR3 region: CSARQREFTGELFF. The CDR3 DNA sequence: TGCAGTGCTAGACAGCGGGAGTTCACCGGGGAGCTGTTTTTT.

This clonotype has ten or more counts. This chain joins TRBV28 and TRBJ2-7, with TRBD2 matching 11 bases. Trimming cost V 7 bases and J 2 bases; bases outside gene matches: 10. CDR3 length: 16 amino acids. Germline CDR1 is MDHEN and CDR2 is SYDVKM. CDR3 in DNA: TGTGCCAGCACCCGCCCTAGCGGGGGGCGAACCTACGAGCAGTACTTC. This encodes CASTRPSGGRTYEQYF.

The chain has TRBV20-1 and TRBJ2-2; 13 bases map to TRBD2. Germline lookup yields CDR1 DFQATT and CDR2 SNEGSKA (reference sequence). The CDR3 sequence is 16 residues long. Germline trimming cut 4 bases from V and 6 bases from J; bases unmatched to any gene: 8. The CDR3, as DNA: TGCAGTGCTATGGGGACTAGCGGGATCCTAGCCGGGGAGCTGTTTTTT. Translating it yields CSAMGTSGILAGELFF.

This clonotype was observed a few times. A much larger clone differs by one base, so this may be a read error. The CDR3 does not close with the conserved phenylalanine or tryptophan, likely indicating a read error. The chain employs TRBV30 and TRBJ1-2, with 9 bases matching TRBD1. The V gene's germline CDR1 is GTSNPN and CDR2 SVGIG (reference sequence). This CDR3 contains 13 residues. The J segment lost 4 bases and the V segment lost 7 bases, leaving 7 bases of the junction unmatched. The CDR3 DNA is TGTGCCTCAACCGGGACAGGGCTCTATGGCTACACCGTC. Amino acid sequence: CASTGTGLYGYTV.

This clonotype was recorded at least ten times. This rearrangement joins TRBV29-1 to TRBJ2-5; the D is unclear. CDR1 SQVTM and CDR2 ANQGSEA come from the germline V gene. The CDR3 totals 12 residues. V lost 3 bases to trimming and J lost 4 bases, with 9 bases between them. The CDR3 region has the DNA TGCAGCGTTGATGTCGTGGGAGAGACCCAGTACTTC. Protein product: CSVDVVGETQYF.

This chain joins TRBV19 and TRBJ1-5; weak D call: TRBD1 (6 bases). Deletions cut 10 bases from V and 7 bases from J, with 23 bases between. In germline, CDR1 is LNHDA, CDR2 SQIVND (reference sequence). This CDR3 is 15 amino acids long. CDR3 DNA sequence: TGTGCCACCGATACAGGGCTCACCCGAAGCCAGCCCCAGCATTTT. Encoded protein: CATDTGLTRSQPQHF.

Many counts were recorded for this clonotype. The chain employs TRBV6-1 and TRBJ2-7; D uncertain. V dropped 9 bases and J dropped 0 bases, with 6 bases sitting between them. The germline V gene encodes CDR1 MNHNS and CDR2 SASEGT. The CDR3 is 11 amino acids. The CDR3 is CARLSSYEQYF. In DNA, the CDR3 is TGTGCCAGGTTAAGCTCCTACGAGCAGTACTTC.

The chain couples TRBV7-3 to TRBJ2-4; TRBD1 is a possible D gene (6 bases). Trimming pared 4 bases from V and 5 bases from J, leaving 12 bases between. The CDR3 is 14 amino acids. Germline V gene data show CDR1 as SGHTA and CDR2 as FQGTGA. The DNA for the CDR3 is TGTGCCAGCAGCTCTTCGGGACAAGAAAACATTCAGTACTTC. Translating it yields CASSSSGQENIQYF.

Comments on this clonotype: This sequence may be a read error, since a much larger clone differs from it by one base. This sequence joins TRBV7-2 and TRBJ2-7; 8 nucleotides match TRBD1. This CDR3 contains 15 residues. Trimming cost V 1 base and J 9 bases; bases outside gene matches: 11. Germline lookup yields CDR1 SGHTA and CDR2 FQGNSA. This CDR3 reads CASSLEDRAGNMQYF. The CDR3, as DNA: TGTGCCAGCAGCTTAGAGGACAGGGCGGGAAACATGCAGTACTTC.

Comment on this clonotype: One end of the junction fails to match germline, which may point to a read error. The chain carries TRBV6-5 and TRBJ2-7, with 9 bases identical to TRBD1. This CDR3 is built from 15 residues. Germline loops: CDR1 MNHEY, CDR2 SVGAGI. CDR3 nucleotides: TGTGCCAGCACTTCGGGGACAGGGAGCTCCTACGAGCAGTGCTTC. This sequence encodes CASTSGTGSSYEQCF.

To note about this clonotype: A single base separates this from a much larger clone, so it may be a read error. This chain connects TRBV4-1 to TRBJ1-1, with TRBD1 as a possible D gene (5 bases). Germline-derived CDR1 and CDR2 are MGHRA and YSYEKL. V was clipped by 4 bases and J by 0 bases, with 18 bases between them. This CDR3 contains 17 residues. In nucleotides, the CDR3 is TGCGCCAGCAGCCCATATGCTTTGGGGACGGTGAACACTGAAGCTTTCTTT. Encoded protein: CASSPYALGTVNTEAFF.

At least ten counts were recorded for this clonotype. A much more abundant neighbour one base away suggests this may be a read error. The chain employs TRBV6-2 or TRBV6-3 and TRBJ2-7, with 11 bases aligning to TRBD2. The CDR3 length is 18 residues. Germline V lookup: CDR1 MNHEY, CDR2 SVGEGT. The CDR3 region has the DNA TGTGCCAGCAGTTACTCCGTGGGACTAGCGGCGAGCTCCTACGAGCGGTACTTC. It is translated as CASSYSVGLAASSYERYF.

This rearrangement joins TRBV7-2 to TRBJ1-5; D not certain. The CDR3 totals 14 residues. In germline, CDR1 is SGHTA, CDR2 FQGNSA. Trimming shortened V by 6 bases and J by 3 bases, and 12 bases separated the two germline ends. CDR3 sequence: CASSELGVNQPQHF. The CDR3 DNA reads TGTGCCAGCAGTGAGCTTGGGGTCAATCAGCCCCAGCATTTT. The whole variable domain, remainder taken from reference TRBV7-2 and TRBJ1-5, is GAGVSQSPSNKVTEKGKDVELRCDPISGHTALYWYRQSLGQGLEFLIYFQGNSAPDKSGLPSDRFSAERTGGSVSTLTIQRTQQEDSAVYLCASSELGVNQPQHFGDGTRLSIL.

This clonotype showed up many times. CDR3 amino acids: CASSLGSGSEQYF. The CDR3 region has the DNA TGCGCCAGCAGCTTGGGTTCCGGGAGTGAGCAGTACTTC. The rearrangement joins TRBV5-1 to TRBJ2-7; D is perhaps TRBD2 (6 bases). Trimming took 0 bases from V and 7 from J, leaving 11 bases between them. Germline values: CDR1 SGHRS, CDR2 YFSETQ. This CDR3 is built from 13 residues.

This clonotype turned up a few times. The rearrangement links TRBV5-1 to TRBJ2-1; 7 positions match TRBD1. This CDR3 contains 16 residues. The V gene end was trimmed by 0 bases and the J gene end by 4 bases; junction bases not matched to a gene: 7. CDR1 SGHRS and CDR2 YFSETQ come from the germline V gene. CDR3 DNA: TGCGCCAGCAGCTTGGATACCGGGACAGCATACAATGAGCAGTTCTTC. Translation: CASSLDTGTAYNEQFF.

V usage is TRBV5-1 and J usage is TRBJ1-1; the D gene is possibly TRBD1 (6 bases). CDR1 is SGHRS and CDR2 is YFSETQ in the germline V gene. V was pared by 1 base and J by 0 bases, with 16 bases between. The CDR3 runs to 17 residues. The CDR3 region has the DNA TGCGCCAGCAGCTTGTGGTCCGAGGGGGAGGTGAACACTGAAGCTTTCTTT. Its translation: CASSLWSEGEVNTEAFF. Based on the CDR3 plus reference TRBV5-1 and TRBJ1-1, the full variable domain is KAGVTQTPRYLIKTRGQQVTLSCSPISGHRSVSWYQQTPGQGLQFLFEYFSETQRNKGNFPGRFSGRQFSNSRSEMNVSTLELGDSALYLCASSLWSEGEVNTEAFFGQGTRLTVV.

J is TRBJ2-7 and V is TRBV29-1; 10 positions match TRBD2. The CDR3 sequence is 13 residues long. Trimming removed 3 bases from V and 5 bases from J; junction bases left unmatched: 4. Germline CDR1 and CDR2: SQVTM and ANQGSEA. CDR3 loop: CSVEIGLADEQYF. In nucleotides, the CDR3 is TGCAGCGTTGAGATTGGACTAGCGGACGAGCAGTACTTC.